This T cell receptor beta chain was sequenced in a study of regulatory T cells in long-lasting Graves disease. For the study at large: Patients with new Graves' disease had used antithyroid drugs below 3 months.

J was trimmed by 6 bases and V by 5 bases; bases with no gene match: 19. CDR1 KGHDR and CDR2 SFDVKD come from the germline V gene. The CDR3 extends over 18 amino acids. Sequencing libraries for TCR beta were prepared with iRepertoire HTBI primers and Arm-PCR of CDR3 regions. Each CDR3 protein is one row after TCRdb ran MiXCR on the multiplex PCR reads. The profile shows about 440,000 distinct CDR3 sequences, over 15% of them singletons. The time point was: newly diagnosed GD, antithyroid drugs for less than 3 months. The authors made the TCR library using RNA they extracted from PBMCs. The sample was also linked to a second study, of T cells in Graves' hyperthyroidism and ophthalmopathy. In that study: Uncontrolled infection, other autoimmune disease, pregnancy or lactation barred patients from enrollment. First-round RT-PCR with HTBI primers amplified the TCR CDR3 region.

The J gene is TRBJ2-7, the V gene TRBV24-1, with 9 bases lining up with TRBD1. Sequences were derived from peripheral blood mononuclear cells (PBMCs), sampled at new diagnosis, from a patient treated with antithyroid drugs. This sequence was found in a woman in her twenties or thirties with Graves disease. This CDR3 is CATSATPGQGLTGLEQYF. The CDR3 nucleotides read TGTGCCACCAGTGCCACCCCGGGACAGGGTTTGACGGGGCTCGAGCAGTACTTC.